This passage covers 8 T cell receptor beta chains from one sample sequenced in a study of siplizumab effects on memory and regulatory T cells. It was at 37°C and for under seven days that the mixed lymphocyte reaction cells were cocultured. Assay used: immunoSEQ multiplex PCR; TCRdb lists only in-frame clones, some missing. The sample yields about 18,000 clones, around 40% seen once. No cognate antigen is known for these TCRs. Sample: CFSE-low (dividing) CD4+ T cells sorted from an allogeneic mixed lymphocyte reaction. The source is a human donor in good health; the cells came from an allogeneic mixed lymphocyte reaction. Some clones in this sample may be carry-over from other donors' samples.

This clone showed up just once. The genes are TRBV7-2 and TRBJ1-1; D remains unclear. In germline, CDR1 is SGHTA, CDR2 FQGNSA. This CDR3 contains 13 residues. With 3 bases removed from V and 1 base from J, the gap between germline ends came to 6 bases. The chain's CDR3 is CASSFGRNTEAFF. Here the CDR3 DNA reads TGTGCCAGCAGCTTCGGTAGGAACACTGAAGCTTTCTTT.

The rearrangement links TRBV7-9 to TRBJ1-2; D is unclear. This CDR3 comprises 16 residues. The V and J ends lost 7 bases and 4 bases respectively, with 22 bases between them. CDR1 SEHNR and CDR2 FQNEAQ come from the germline V gene (reference sequence). For the CDR3, the DNA is TGTGCCAGCACTCCTGGGTGGTCTCCGGCTTCCTATGGCTACACCTTC. It is translated as CASTPGWSPASYGYTF.

The CDR3 DNA is TGTGCCAGCAGCTTAGTCGGGGCGCAGGCTGAAGCTTTCTTT. It encodes CASSLVGAQAEAFF. The chain has TRBV7-8 and TRBJ1-1; the D gene is possibly TRBD1 (5 bases). Trimming left V 1 base short and J 6 bases short, with 12 bases between. This CDR3 comprises 14 residues. Germline V gene sequence: CDR1 SGHVS, CDR2 FQNEAQ.

V is TRBV6-1 and J is TRBJ2-3; D is ambiguous. V shed 1 base and J shed 0 bases, with 11 bases lying between them. Looked up from germline, CDR1 is MNHNS and CDR2 is SASEGT. The CDR3 consists of 16 residues. The CDR3: CASSEEAQTSTDTQYF. CDR3 DNA sequence: TGTGCCAGCAGTGAAGAAGCACAGACTAGCACAGATACGCAGTATTTT.

There are a few counts of this clone. The chain employs TRBV27 and TRBJ1-1, with TRBD1 matching 8 bases. The CDR3 runs to 15 residues. The trim removed 4 bases at V and 3 bases at J, leaving 7 bases unmatched. Germline V CDR1 and CDR2: MNHEY, SMNVEV (reference sequence). The CDR3 DNA sequence: TGTGCCAGCAGTTCACCAGGGGGCAGGGACACTGAAGCTTTCTTT. It translates to CASSSPGGRDTEAFF.

A few counts support this clone. This specimen includes other DNA sequences encoding the same CDR3. The chain is built from TRBV4-2 and TRBJ1-2; D perhaps matches TRBD1 (6 bases). The CDR3 has 17 residues. The germline V and J ends were trimmed by 4 bases and 2 bases, with 20 bases remaining between them. Germline CDR1 and CDR2: LGHNA and YNFKEQ. CDR3 bases: TGTGCCAGCAGCCCGGTCCGGGGGGCAGGGCAGAACTATGGCTACACCTTC. It yields the protein CASSPVRGAGQNYGYTF.

By share, this clone counts as medium-sized (0.01 to 0.1%). V and J are TRBV28 and TRBJ1-1; TRBD1 matches 9 bases. Germline CDR1 MDHEN, CDR2 SYDVKM. The trim removed 5 bases at V and 5 bases at J, leaving 9 bases unmatched. The CDR3 totals 15 residues. CDR3 DNA: TGTGCCAGCAGTCTACAGGGGGCGCTGGGGACTGAAGCTTTCTTT. Translated: CASSLQGALGTEAFF.

The V and J genes are TRBV5-6 and TRBJ2-7; 7 bases match TRBD1. This CDR3 is built from 13 residues. In germline, CDR1 is SGHDT, CDR2 YYEEEE. Germline trimming cut 0 bases from V and 6 bases from J; bases unmatched to any gene: 3. As DNA, the CDR3 is TGTGCCAGCAGCTTGGGGACAGGTGGCGAGCAGTACTTC. Residues: CASSLGTGGEQYF.